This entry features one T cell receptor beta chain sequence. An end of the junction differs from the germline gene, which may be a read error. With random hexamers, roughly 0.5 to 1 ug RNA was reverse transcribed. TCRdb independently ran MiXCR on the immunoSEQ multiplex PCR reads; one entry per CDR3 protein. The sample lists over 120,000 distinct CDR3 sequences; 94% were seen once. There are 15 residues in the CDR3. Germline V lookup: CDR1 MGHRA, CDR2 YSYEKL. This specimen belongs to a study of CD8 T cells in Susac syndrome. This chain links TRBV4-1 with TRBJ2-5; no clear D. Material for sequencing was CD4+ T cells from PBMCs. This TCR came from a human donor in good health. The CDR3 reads CASSPGRQTQGTQYF. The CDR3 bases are TGCGCCAGCAGCCCCGGCCGTCAGACACAAGGGACCCAGTACTTC.